The next 10 T cell receptor beta chains were all read from a single sample in a study of beta chain features in type 1 diabetes. Sequenced material consisted of expressed TCRB transcripts (all of the isolated RNA was reverse transcribed). Data came from immunoSEQ multiplex PCR; TCRdb stores just in-frame clones and leaves some out. The sample lists 130,000 to 150,000 clones, 6.9% occurring once. The source material was central memory CD4+ T cells from blood. Receptors were obtained from a woman aged 25 to 39 in good health.

This chain links TRBV19 with TRBJ1-1; 8 bases map to TRBD1. Germline V CDR1 and CDR2: LNHDA, SQIVND (reference sequence). The CDR3 consists of 16 residues. Germline trimming cut 5 bases from V and 0 bases from J; bases unmatched to any gene: 8. CDR3 protein: CASSRTGSHMNTEAFF. Written as DNA, the CDR3 is TGTGCCAGTAGTCGGACAGGGTCACATATGAACACTGAAGCTTTCTTT.

The sample holds a few counts of this clone. The V call is TRBV25-1, the J call TRBJ1-4; D is perhaps TRBD1 (6 bases). Germline lookup yields CDR1 MGHDK and CDR2 SYGVNS. Between the trimmed V and J ends, which lost 6 bases and 5 bases, there was a span of 19 bases. CDR3 length equals 16 residues. This CDR3 is CASSKAGVGANEKLFF. DNA for the CDR3: TGTGCCAGCAGCAAAGCAGGGGTCGGGGCAAATGAAAAACTGTTTTTT. The whole variable domain, filled in from reference TRBV25-1 and TRBJ1-4, reads EADIYQTPRYLVIGTGKKITLECSQTMGHDKMYWYQQDPGMELHLIHYSYGVNSTEKGDLSSESTVSRIRTEHFPLTLESARPSHTSQYLCASSKAGVGANEKLFFGSGTQLSVL.

The chain is built from TRBV11-1 and TRBJ1-2; 11 bases agree with TRBD1. V was clipped by 5 bases and J by 4 bases; unmatched bases: 15. The germline CDR1 and CDR2 sequences are SGHAT and FQDESV (reference sequence). The CDR3 contains 18 residues. CDR3 DNA: TGTGCCAGCAGCCCACTTCCGCGGACAGGGGGCTTGGGCTATGGCTACACCTTC. Its protein is CASSPLPRTGGLGYGYTF.

This clone has just a few counts. The chain links TRBV4-1 to TRBJ2-5; 12 bases fit TRBD2. V gave up 0 bases and J gave up 5 bases; unmatched junction bases: 10. The CDR3 extends over 18 amino acids. The germline CDR1 and CDR2 sequences are MGHRA and YSYEKL. The CDR3 reads CASSQDWSGTSGPETQYF. DNA of the CDR3: TGCGCCAGCAGCCAAGATTGGTCCGGGACTAGCGGGCCGGAGACCCAGTACTTC.

About this clone itself: Additional DNA sequences in this sample encode the identical CDR3. The chain is built from TRBV30 and TRBJ1-5; possible D gene TRBD1, 5 bases. Germline CDR1 reads GTSNPN; CDR2 reads SVGIG (reference sequence). The ends were cut back, 1 base at V and 5 bases at J, with 9 bases in the middle. CDR3 length equals 13 residues. The CDR3 DNA reads as TGTGCCTGGAGTGAGCAGGGCGATCAGCCCCAGCATTTT. As protein: CAWSEQGDQPQHF.

This clone turned up a few times. V and J are TRBV18 and TRBJ1-2; 8 bases line up with TRBD1. This CDR3 has 15 amino acids. The V segment lost 2 bases and the J segment 4 bases; nucleotides outside the gene matches: 6. CDR1 is KGHSH, CDR2 LQKENI, per germline. The CDR3 is CASSPMGQDVYGYTF. The CDR3 nucleotides are TGTGCCAGCTCACCAATGGGACAGGACGTCTATGGCTACACCTTC.

This clone has a handful of counts. The V call is TRBV2, the J call TRBJ1-4, with 7 bases fitting TRBD1. CDR3 size: 16 residues. V trimming: 6 bases; J trimming: 10 bases; junction bases outside the gene matches: 17. In germline, CDR1 is SNHLY, CDR2 FYNNEI. CDR3 sequence: CASRPGQTIKSGKLFF. Written as DNA, the CDR3 is TGTGCCAGCAGGCCGGGACAGACAATTAAAAGTGGAAAACTGTTTTTT.

This clone occurred a few times. The rearrangement uses TRBV7-2 and TRBJ2-3, with TRBD2 identical over 8 bases. The V gene's germline CDR1 is SGHTA and CDR2 FQGNSA. The CDR3 runs to 14 residues. V dropped 5 bases and J dropped 2; count of bases not matched to a gene: 3. The CDR3 reads CASSPGGATDTQYF. The CDR3 DNA follows: TGTGCCAGCAGCCCGGGGGGGGCCACAGATACGCAGTATTTT.

The table lists this clone with a few counts. The chain links TRBV18 to TRBJ2-7, with 8 nucleotides matching TRBD1. V lost 3 bases and J lost 0; bases outside the gene matches: 4. Germline V gene data show CDR1 as KGHSH and CDR2 as LQKENI. The CDR3 spans 15 residues. CDR3 DNA sequence: TGTGCCAGCTCACCGTTCAGGGGGCCCTCCTACGAGCAGTACTTC. Translation: CASSPFRGPSYEQYF.

The chain recombines TRBV10-3 with TRBJ1-5; 8 bases match TRBD1. CDR1 and CDR2 from the germline V gene are ENHRY and SYGVKD. The CDR3 spans 13 residues. V trimming: 7 bases; J trimming: 4 bases; junction bases outside the gene matches: 3. This chain's CDR3 is CAIKGTGNQPQHF. CDR3 bases: TGTGCCATCAAGGGGACAGGTAATCAGCCCCAGCATTTT.